The rows below give T cell receptor beta chains drawn from one sample of a study of shared clonotypes between healthy human individuals. Repertoires were generated with immunoSEQ multiplex PCR, while TCRdb's copy carries only in-frame clones and drops some. The sample has more than 2 million clones, just under 95% seen once. Source material: naive CD8+ T cells from PBMCs. Receptor source: a man younger than 30 in good health. Some clones in this sample may be carry-over from other donors' samples. Each CDR3 is given with its conserved first and last residue. The D gene is left open where the match is weak. Not every row has a clone size; where given, it reads once, few, many or a size class.

abundance	v_gene	j_gene	d_gene	CDR3aa	CDR3nt
.	TRBV11-3	TRBJ2-7	.	CASSLAGWNEQYF	TGTGCCAGCAGCTTAGCGGGTTGGAACGAGCAGTACTTC
few	TRBV28	TRBJ1-5	.	CASSPGRTGNQPQHF	TGTGCCAGCAGTCCCGGACGGACGGGCAATCAGCCCCAGCATTTT
.	TRBV10-1	TRBJ2-1	.	CASSESDLASNEQFF	TGCGCCAGCAGTGAGTCTGACCTAGCGAGCAATGAGCAGTTCTTC
once	TRBV27	TRBJ2-7	TRBD1	CASSSWDSHYEQYF	TGTGCCAGCAGCTCCTGGGACAGCCACTACGAGCAGTACTTC
many	TRBV9	TRBJ1-4	TRBD1	CASSPRGQREKLFF	TGTGCCAGCAGCCCCCGGGGACAGCGGGAAAAACTGTTTTTT
.	TRBV9	TRBJ2-7	.	CASSAYPSGTSRSYEQYF	TGTGCCAGCAGCGCCTATCCATCCGGGACCTCCAGGTCCTACGAGCAGTACTTC
once	TRBV6-5	TRBJ1-1	.	CASSYLRQINTEAFF	TGTGCCAGCAGTTACCTACGACAAATAAACACTGAAGCTTTCTTT
.	TRBV27	TRBJ1-1	.	CASSLKSTTEAFF	TGTGCCAGCAGTTTAAAATCCACCACTGAAGCTTTCTTT
.	TRBV27	TRBJ2-1	.	CASSPLNSGNEQFF	TGTGCCAGCAGCCCCCTAAACAGCGGCAATGAGCAGTTCTTC
.	TRBV28	TRBJ2-2	.	CASTRPLSGELFF	TGTGCCAGCACCCGGCCGCTGTCCGGGGAGCTGTTTTTT
.	TRBV7-3	TRBJ2-5	TRBD2	CASSLTGGSGETQYF	TGTGCCAGCAGCTTAACAGGCGGGAGCGGGGAGACCCAGTACTTC
.	TRBV19	TRBJ2-1	.	CASSMVLNSYNEQFF	TGTGCCAGTAGTATGGTGCTTAACTCCTACAATGAGCAGTTCTTC
.	TRBV5-1	TRBJ1-1	TRBD1	CASSPTGANTEAFF	TGCGCCAGCAGCCCGACAGGGGCGAACACTGAAGCTTTCTTT
.	TRBV27	TRBJ2-3	TRBD2	CASSLFLAGDTQYF	TGTGCCAGCAGTTTATTCCTAGCGGGAGATACGCAGTATTTT
.	TRBV28	TRBJ2-7	TRBD2	CASTGGGYEQYF	TGTGCCAGCACGGGCGGGGGCTACGAGCAGTACTTC
.	TRBV10-3	TRBJ2-7	.	CAINEGGEQYF	TGTGCCATCAACGAAGGTGGTGAGCAGTACTTC